This T cell receptor (beta chain) was identified in a study of CD8+ T cells in alopecia areata. Study overall: Treated patients took oral tofacitinib at 5 to 10 mg twice daily.

V lost 4 bases, J lost 7 bases, and 8 bases stayed unmatched. Germline V CDR1 and CDR2: SGHRS, YFSETQ. The length of the CDR3 is 15 residues. Study-level results: Affected scalp, especially in alopecia totalis/universalis, had a higher clonality than normal scalp did.

Details on this clone: Its antigen is unidentified.

Isolated RNA was reverse transcribed into cDNA used as the sequencing template. Sequencing was performed with immunoSEQ multiplex PCR; in TCRdb, only in-frame clones are kept and a portion is missing. Of over 150,000 clones listed, 63% are singletons. The sequences come from CD4+ T cells sorted from blood, collected at week 0. The TCR originated in a human donor with alopecia areata. This chain links TRBV5-1 with TRBJ1-6; 7 positions agree with TRBD1. The CDR3: CASSRAGGGNSPLHF. DNA of the CDR3: TGCGCCAGCAGCCGCGCAGGGGGTGGGAATTCACCCCTCCACTTT.